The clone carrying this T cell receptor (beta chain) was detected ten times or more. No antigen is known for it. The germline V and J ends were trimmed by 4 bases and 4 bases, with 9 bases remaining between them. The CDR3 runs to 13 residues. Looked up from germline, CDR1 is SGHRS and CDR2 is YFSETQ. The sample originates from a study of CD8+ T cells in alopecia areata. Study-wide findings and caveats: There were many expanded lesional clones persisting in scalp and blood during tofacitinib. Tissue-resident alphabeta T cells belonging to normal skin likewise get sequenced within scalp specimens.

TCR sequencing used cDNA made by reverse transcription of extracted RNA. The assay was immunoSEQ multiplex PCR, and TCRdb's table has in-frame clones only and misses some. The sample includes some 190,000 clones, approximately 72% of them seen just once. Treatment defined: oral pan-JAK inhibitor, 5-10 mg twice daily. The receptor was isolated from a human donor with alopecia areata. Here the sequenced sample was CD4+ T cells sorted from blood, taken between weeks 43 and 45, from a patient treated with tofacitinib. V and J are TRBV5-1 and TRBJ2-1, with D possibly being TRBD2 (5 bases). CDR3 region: CASSEDSYNEQFF. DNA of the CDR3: TGCGCCAGCAGCGAGGACTCTTACAATGAGCAGTTCTTC.